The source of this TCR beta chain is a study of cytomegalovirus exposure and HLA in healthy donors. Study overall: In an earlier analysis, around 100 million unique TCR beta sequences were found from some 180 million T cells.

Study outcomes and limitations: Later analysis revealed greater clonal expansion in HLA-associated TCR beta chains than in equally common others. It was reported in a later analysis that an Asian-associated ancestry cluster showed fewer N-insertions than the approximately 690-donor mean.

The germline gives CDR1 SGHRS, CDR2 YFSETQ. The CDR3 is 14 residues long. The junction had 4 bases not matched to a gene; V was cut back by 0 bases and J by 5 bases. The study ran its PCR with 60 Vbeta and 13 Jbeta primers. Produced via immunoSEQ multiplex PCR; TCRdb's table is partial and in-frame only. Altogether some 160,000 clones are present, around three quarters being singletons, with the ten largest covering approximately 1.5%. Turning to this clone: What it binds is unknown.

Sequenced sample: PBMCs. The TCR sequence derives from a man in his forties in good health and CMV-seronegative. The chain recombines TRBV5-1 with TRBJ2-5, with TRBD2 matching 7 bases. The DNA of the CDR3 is TGCGCCAGCAGCTTGGGGCGGGAGTCGGAGACCCAGTACTTC. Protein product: CASSLGRESETQYF.